Shown below are 2 T cell receptor beta chains from a single sample sequenced in a study of blood T cell repertoires in COVID-19. Clones were read by immunoSEQ multiplex PCR, and TCRdb kept only the in-frame ones, dropping some. The sample lists roughly 150,000 clones; roughly four fifths were seen once. The source material was peripheral blood. The receptors were sampled from a human donor with acute or convalescent COVID-19. The donor label of this sample is uncertain.

The chain uses TRBV5-4 and TRBJ1-1; D might be TRBD1 (5 bases). V was clipped by 0 bases and J by 0 bases, with 12 bases between them. Germline lookup yields CDR1 SGHNT and CDR2 YYREEE (reference sequence). This CDR3 has 16 amino acids. CDR3 protein: CASSLELGGLNTEAFF. The CDR3 region has the DNA TGTGCCAGCAGCTTGGAACTGGGGGGGTTGAACACTGAAGCTTTCTTT.

J is TRBJ2-7 and V is TRBV6-5; D is perhaps TRBD1 (6 bases). V shed 6 bases and J shed 2 bases, with 11 bases lying between them. Germline loops: CDR1 MNHEY, CDR2 SVGAGI. The CDR3 is 13 amino acids. Here the CDR3 reads CASRSGTTYEQYF. Here the CDR3 DNA reads TGTGCCAGCAGGTCCGGGACAACCTACGAGCAGTACTTC.